Described below is a single T cell receptor beta chain sequence and its context. The source of the sample is a study of blood T cell repertoires in COVID-19. At the level of the study: The study drew acute and convalescent COVID-19 samples from the United States, Italy and Spain. T cells, B-cell-depleted T cells, or PBMCs provided the cDNA or gDNA that served as material.

The germline V gene has CDR1 SEHNR and CDR2 FQNEAQ (reference sequence). J gave up 8 bases and V 1 base, and 9 bases lay outside the gene matches. CDR3 size: 16 residues. Per the original data handling: Scientists estimated how many nucleated cells there were by amplifying reference gene primers. TCRdb's copy holds only in-frame clones and misses some; the assay was immunoSEQ multiplex PCR. D and trimming were read from the DNA, whereas the V and J calls and clone size are those reported in that table. This table has roughly 150,000 clones, around 87% appearing once. The sequenced material came from peripheral blood. The rearrangement links TRBV7-9 to TRBJ2-1; 9 nucleotides agree with TRBD2. This TCR was recovered from a man of 80 years or more with acute or convalescent COVID-19. DNA of the CDR3: TGTGCCAGCAGCTTAGGTAGCGGGAGTCTCAACCATGAGCAGTTCTTC. Protein sequence: CASSLGSGSLNHEQFF.